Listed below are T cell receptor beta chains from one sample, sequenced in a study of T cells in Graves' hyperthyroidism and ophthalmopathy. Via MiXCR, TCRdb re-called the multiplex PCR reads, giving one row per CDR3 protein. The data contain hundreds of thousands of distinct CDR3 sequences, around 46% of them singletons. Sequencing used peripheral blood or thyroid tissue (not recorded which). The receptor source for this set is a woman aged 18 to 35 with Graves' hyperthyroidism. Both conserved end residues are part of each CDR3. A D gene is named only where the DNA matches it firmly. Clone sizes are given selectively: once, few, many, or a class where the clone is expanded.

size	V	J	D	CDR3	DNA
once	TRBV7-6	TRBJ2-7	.	CASSQGLIGRAYEQYF	TGTGCCAGCAGCCAAGGGTTGATAGGACGAGCCTACGAGCAGTACTTC
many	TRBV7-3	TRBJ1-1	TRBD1	CASSPTGAPEAFF	TGTGCCAGCAGCCCGACAGGGGCGCCTGAAGCTTTCTTT
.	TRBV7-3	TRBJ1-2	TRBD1	CASTRGTGPRGYTF	TGTGCCAGCACTCGCGGGACAGGCCCCCGAGGCTACACCTTC
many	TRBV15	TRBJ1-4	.	CATSRDQRTNEKLFF	TGTGCCACCAGCAGAGATCAACGTACTAATGAAAAACTGTTTTTT
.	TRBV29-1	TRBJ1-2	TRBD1	CSVLTGAEGYTF	TGCAGCGTGCTGACAGGGGCGGAGGGCTACACCTTC
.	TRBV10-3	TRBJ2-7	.	CAISEGALSSYEQYF	TGTGCCATCAGTGAGGGGGCCTTAAGCTCCTACGAGCAGTACTTC
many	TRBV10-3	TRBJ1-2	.	CAISEAGERGYTF	TGTGCCATCAGTGAGGCAGGGGAACGTGGCTACACCTTC
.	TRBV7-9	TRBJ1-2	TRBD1	CASSPGTGYGHTF	TGTGCCAGCAGCCCCGGGACAGGGTATGGCCACACCTTC
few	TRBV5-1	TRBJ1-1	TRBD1	CASSFLQGETEAFF	TGCGCCAGCAGCTTCCTCCAGGGGGAAACTGAAGCTTTCTTT
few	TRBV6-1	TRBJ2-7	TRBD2	CASSLTGGPNEQYF	TGTGCCAGCAGTTTGACGGGAGGCCCGAACGAGCAGTACTTC
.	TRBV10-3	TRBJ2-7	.	CASSEEGGMYEQYF	TGTGCCAGCAGTGAAGAGGGCGGGATGTACGAGCAGTACTTC
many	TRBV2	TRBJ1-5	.	CASTEMGNQPQHF	TGTGCCAGCACAGAGATGGGCAATCAGCCCCAGCATTTT
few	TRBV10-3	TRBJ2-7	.	CAISESGGTYEQYF	TGTGCCATCAGTGAGTCAGGGGGGACCTACGAGCAGTACTTC
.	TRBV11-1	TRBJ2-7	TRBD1	CASSLATGRYEQYF	TGTGCCAGCAGCTTAGCGACAGGGAGATACGAGCAGTACTTC